The 32 T cell receptor beta chains below all came from one sample that was sequenced in a study of blood T cell repertoires in COVID-19. Sequencing used immunoSEQ multiplex PCR; TCRdb keeps in-frame clones, though not all of them. The sample shows 200,000 to 250,000 clones, just under 85% of them seen only once. What was sequenced was PBMCs or T cells enriched from blood (not recorded which). These receptor sequences come from a man aged 35 to 55 who had recovered from COVID-19.

This clone was found once. V and J are TRBV6-4 and TRBJ1-1, with a weak D call TRBD1 (6 bases). The CDR3 totals 20 residues. V dropped 6 bases and J dropped 3 bases, with 32 bases sitting between them. Germline CDR1 reads MRHNA; CDR2 reads SNTAGT. The CDR3 DNA is TGTGCCAGCAGAGAACCCCCAGCGGGGGGGCGCGTAGTGTGGGACACTGAAGCTTTCTTT. Residues: CASREPPAGGRVVWDTEAFF.

This chain links TRBV9 with TRBJ1-6; D is possibly TRBD1 (5 bases). V gave up 0 bases and J gave up 8 bases, with 9 bases separating them. Germline V gene lookup returns CDR1 SGDLS and CDR2 YYNGEE. This CDR3 has 14 amino acids. CDR3 sequence reads: CASSVEQGYSPLHF. CDR3 DNA: TGTGCCAGCAGCGTAGAGCAGGGTTATTCACCCCTCCACTTT.

V usage is TRBV6-2 or TRBV6-3 and J usage is TRBJ2-5, with D possibly being TRBD2 (6 bases). V gave up 6 bases and J gave up 1 base, with 15 bases separating them. From germline, CDR1 is MNHEY and CDR2 SVGEGT. The CDR3 extends over 15 amino acids. CDR3 protein: CASSRAGYFQETQYF. CDR3 coding DNA: TGTGCCAGCAGCCGGGCGGGGTACTTCCAAGAGACCCAGTACTTC.

The chain joins TRBV19 to TRBJ2-4, with TRBD2 as a possible D gene (6 bases). CDR1 is LNHDA, CDR2 SQIVND, per germline (reference sequence). Trimming removed 0 bases from V and 0 bases from J, with 18 bases in between. The CDR3 length is 19 residues. CDR3 DNA: TGTGCCAGTAGTATAGAAGGGGTTGGTGCGGGGATAGCCAAAAACATTCAGTACTTC. This gives the protein CASSIEGVGAGIAKNIQYF.

The V gene is TRBV18, the J gene TRBJ2-1, with TRBD2 matching 15 bases. The CDR3 has 18 amino acids. Germline V gene lookup returns CDR1 KGHSH and CDR2 LQKENI. The V and J ends lost 3 bases and 1 base, in that order; junction bases with no gene match: 4. The CDR3 loop reads CASSPAGTSGGSYNEQFF. CDR3 sequence (DNA): TGTGCCAGCTCACCGGCCGGGACTAGCGGGGGGTCCTACAATGAGCAGTTCTTC.

V gene TRBV27 combines with J gene TRBJ1-1, with 7 bases lining up with TRBD1. The CDR3 runs 14 residues. The germline V gene encodes CDR1 MNHEY and CDR2 SMNVEV (reference sequence). V was pared by 7 bases and J by 4 bases, with 9 bases of the junction left unmatched. CDR3 sequence (DNA): TGTGCCAGCAAGGTACAGGGGCAGGGCACTGAAGCTTTCTTT. Its translation: CASKVQGQGTEAFF.

The CDR3 loop is CASRARGELLNEQFF. As DNA, the CDR3 is TGTGCCAGCAGGGCCAGGGGAGAGCTATTGAATGAGCAGTTCTTC. V is TRBV2 and J is TRBJ2-1; possibly TRBD1 for D (6 bases). CDR1 and CDR2 from the germline V gene are SNHLY and FYNNEI. This CDR3 comprises 15 residues. Trimming pared 6 bases from V and 7 bases from J, leaving 19 bases between.

The V and J genes are TRBV19 and TRBJ2-2, with TRBD2 as a possible D gene (7 bases). V was clipped by 5 bases and J by 4 bases, with 14 bases between them. The CDR3 runs 15 residues. Germline V gene lookup returns CDR1 LNHDA and CDR2 SQIVND (reference sequence). The CDR3 loop reads CASSFGGPVTGELFF. CDR3 DNA sequence: TGTGCCAGTAGTTTCGGGGGGCCGGTCACCGGGGAGCTGTTTTTT. The variable domain in full, with the rest retrieved from reference TRBV19 and TRBJ2-2, is DGGITQSPKYLFRKEGQNVTLSCEQNLNHDAMYWYRQDPGQGLRLIYYSQIVNDFQKGDIAEGYSVSREKKESFPLTVTSAQKNPTAFYLCASSFGGPVTGELFFGEGSRLTVL.

V and J are TRBV23-1 and TRBJ1-5; a possible D gene is TRBD1 (6 bases). TRBV23-1 is placed among ORFs of uncertain function. CDR3 length: 17 amino acids. The V gene lost 3 bases and the J gene lost 3 bases, with 18 bases spanning the gap. The CDR3 region is CASSQTSWTVNNQPQHF. CDR3 DNA: TGCGCCAGCAGTCAGACGTCCTGGACAGTGAACAATCAGCCCCAGCATTTT.

This chain connects TRBV7-6 to TRBJ1-2; 7 bases map to TRBD1. CDR1 and CDR2 (germline): SGHVS, FNYEAQ. The trim removed 3 bases at V and 8 bases at J, leaving 9 bases unmatched. CDR3 length equals 14 residues. The DNA of the CDR3 is TGTGCCAGCAGCTTGGGTCAGGGGGGTTTCGGCTACACCTTC. The encoded protein is CASSLGQGGFGYTF.

This clone was recorded only once. This sequence joins TRBV7-2 and TRBJ2-2, with D maybe TRBD2 (5 bases). Trimming removed 5 bases at V and 7 bases at J, with 14 bases between. CDR3 size: 14 residues. CDR1 and CDR2 (germline): SGHTA, FQGNSA. The CDR3 reads CASSLIRGRGELFF. CDR3 coding DNA: TGTGCCAGCAGCCTTATCCGCGGGCGCGGGGAGCTGTTTTTT.

The chain carries TRBV5-1 and TRBJ2-1; 10 nucleotides agree with TRBD2. Germline CDR1 and CDR2: SGHRS and YFSETQ. The ends lost 9 bases at V and 3 bases at J; junction bases unmatched: 9. This CDR3 contains 15 residues. CDR3 amino acids: CATNSGTSDYNEQFF. DNA of the CDR3: TGCGCCACCAACTCCGGGACTAGCGACTACAATGAGCAGTTCTTC.

V usage is TRBV5-1 and J usage is TRBJ2-3, with TRBD2 as a possible D gene (5 bases). CDR1 is SGHRS and CDR2 is YFSETQ in the germline V gene. V was pared by 0 bases and J by 4 bases, with 18 bases between. This CDR3 spans 17 amino acids. This CDR3 reads CASSLAVSRRMPDTQYF. CDR3 nucleotides: TGCGCCAGCAGCTTGGCTGTGTCTCGGAGGATGCCAGATACGCAGTATTTT.

The rearrangement links TRBV30 to TRBJ1-5; 8 bases are a match to TRBD1. Trimming took 0 bases from V and 7 from J; bases not matched to a gene: 11. CDR1 GTSNPN and CDR2 SVGIG come from the germline V gene (reference sequence). CDR3 size: 16 residues. The CDR3 spells CAWSVGSRGRVQPQHF. CDR3 DNA sequence: TGTGCCTGGAGTGTAGGTTCCAGGGGGCGAGTCCAGCCCCAGCATTTT.

The rearrangement uses TRBV5-5 and TRBJ2-2; 7 nucleotides line up with TRBD1. The CDR3 is 15 residues long. CDR1 and CDR2 (germline): SGHKS, YYEKEE (reference sequence). V gave up 4 bases and J gave up 2 bases; unmatched junction bases: 5. The CDR3 spells CASSRGQTNTGELFF. CDR3 DNA sequence: TGTGCCAGCAGCCGGGGACAGACTAACACCGGGGAGCTGTTTTTT.

CDR3 bases: TGTGCCAGCAGCTCCCGGACTAGCGGGGGAGAGCAGTACTTC. The encoded protein is CASSSRTSGGEQYF. The gene calls are TRBV9 and TRBJ2-7, with 13 positions matching TRBD2. V was clipped by 4 bases and J by 7 bases; unmatched bases: 5. The germline V gene encodes CDR1 SGDLS and CDR2 YYNGEE. This CDR3 region has 14 residues.

The chain has TRBV7-3 and TRBJ2-1; 8 bases map to TRBD1. Germline values: CDR1 SGHTA, CDR2 FQGTGA. J gave up 4 bases and V 5 bases, and 7 bases lay outside the gene matches. The CDR3 spans 15 residues. DNA of the CDR3: TGTGCCAGCAGCCCGGACAGGGCTCCTTACAATGAGCAGTTCTTC. Translation gives CASSPDRAPYNEQFF.

V is TRBV5-1 and J is TRBJ2-7, with D possibly matching TRBD2 (6 bases). Germline assignment: CDR1 SGHRS and CDR2 YFSETQ. The V and J ends lost 4 bases and 1 base respectively, with 15 bases between them. The CDR3 contains 15 residues. The CDR3 DNA reads as TGCGCCAGCAGCCCCCTGGCGGGAACATCCTACGAGCAGTACTTC. Translation: CASSPLAGTSYEQYF.

The V and J genes are TRBV5-6 and TRBJ2-5, with TRBD2 as a possible D gene (6 bases). CDR1 is SGHDT, CDR2 YYEEEE, per germline. CDR3 length: 15 amino acids. Trimming removed 0 bases at V and 3 bases at J, with 12 bases between. The CDR3 nucleotides are TGTGCCAGCAGCTTGGTGAGCGGGCCAGAAGAGACCCAGTACTTC. The encoded protein is CASSLVSGPEETQYF.

The chain combines TRBV5-1 with TRBJ1-3; unclear D gene. CDR3 length: 16 amino acids. Trimming cost V 2 bases and J 0 bases, with 12 bases left between them. Germline values: CDR1 SGHRS, CDR2 YFSETQ. CDR3 coding DNA: TGCGCCAGCAGCTTAATCGCCCAGGTCTCTGGAAACACCATATATTTT. Translating it yields CASSLIAQVSGNTIYF.

The chain joins TRBV4-1 to TRBJ2-5, with 9 bases aligning to TRBD2. CDR3 size: 15 residues. In germline, CDR1 is MGHRA, CDR2 YSYEKL. The trim removed 1 base at V and 3 bases at J, leaving 3 bases unmatched. CDR3 nucleotide sequence: TGCGCCAGCAGCCAAGGAGCGGGGGGAAAAGAGACCCAGTACTTC. This codes for CASSQGAGGKETQYF.

This clone was seen just once. V usage is TRBV28 and J usage is TRBJ2-1, with TRBD2 as a possible D gene (7 bases). The length of the CDR3 is 16 residues. V was pared by 4 bases and J by 8 bases, with 21 bases between. From germline, CDR1 is MDHEN and CDR2 SYDVKM. The CDR3 nucleotides read TGTGCCAGCAGTTACGGTGGGGGGGGCCCGGTCGATGAGCAGTTCTTC. Protein sequence: CASSYGGGGPVDEQFF. Variable domain in full (rest from reference TRBV28 and TRBJ2-1): DVKVTQSSRYLVKRTGEKVFLECVQDMDHENMFWYRQDPGLGLRLIYFSYDVKMKEKGDIPEGYSVSREKKERFSLILESASTNQTSMYLCASSYGGGGPVDEQFFGPGTRLTVL.

The chain links TRBV28 to TRBJ1-1, with no clear D. The CDR3 runs to 18 residues. Looked up from germline, CDR1 is MDHEN and CDR2 is SYDVKM. V was shortened by 3 bases and J by 4 bases, with 24 bases between the two germline ends. The CDR3 coding sequence is TGTGCCAGCAGTTTTTCCCGACCACAAGGCGGGGAGGGCACTGAAGCTTTCTTT. It is translated as CASSFSRPQGGEGTEAFF. Based on the CDR3 plus reference TRBV28 and TRBJ1-1, the full variable domain is DVKVTQSSRYLVKRTGEKVFLECVQDMDHENMFWYRQDPGLGLRLIYFSYDVKMKEKGDIPEGYSVSREKKERFSLILESASTNQTSMYLCASSFSRPQGGEGTEAFFGQGTRLTVV.

This clone has a handful of counts. The V gene is TRBV9, the J gene TRBJ2-2, with D unresolved. CDR1 SGDLS and CDR2 YYNGEE come from the germline V gene. Trimming removed 4 bases at V and 7 bases at J, with 14 bases between. This CDR3 spans 14 amino acids. The CDR3 DNA reads as TGTGCCAGCAGCCCTCGCCCGAGCGACGGGGAGCTGTTTTTT. Amino acid sequence: CASSPRPSDGELFF.

The chain uses TRBV5-1 and TRBJ2-3, with TRBD2 matching 8 bases. V was pared by 0 bases and J by 0 bases, with 6 bases of the junction left unmatched. CDR1 SGHRS and CDR2 YFSETQ come from the germline V gene. CDR3 size: 17 residues. In DNA, the CDR3 is TGCGCCAGCAGCTTGGAAGTAGCGGGGAGTAGCACAGATACGCAGTATTTT. Its protein product is CASSLEVAGSSTDTQYF.

The chain carries TRBV28 and TRBJ1-2; D unclear. The CDR3 runs 11 residues. Trimming shortened V by 7 bases and J by 7 bases, and 10 bases separated the two germline ends. The germline V gene has CDR1 MDHEN and CDR2 SYDVKM. The CDR3, as DNA: TGTGCCAGCACCTCTCGGAGTGGCTACACCTTC. Translating gives CASTSRSGYTF.

This sequence joins TRBV5-1 and TRBJ2-7, with no clear D. Germline assignment: CDR1 SGHRS and CDR2 YFSETQ. The CDR3 is 12 amino acids. Trimming stripped 5 bases from V and 0 bases from J, with 6 bases between. In nucleotides, the CDR3 is TGCGCCAGCAGACAGTTCTCCTACGAGCAGTACTTC. The encoded protein is CASRQFSYEQYF.

The rearrangement uses TRBV3-1 (or the pseudogene TRBV3-2) and TRBJ2-1; TRBD2 matches 7 bases. The CDR3 sequence is 14 residues long. Germline lookup yields CDR1 LGHDT and CDR2 YNNKEL (reference sequence). V shed 4 bases, J shed 9 bases, and the junction held 9 bases outside the gene matches. This CDR3 is CASSPRRERGEQFF. DNA of the CDR3: TGTGCCAGCAGCCCAAGGCGGGAGAGGGGTGAGCAGTTCTTC.

V usage is TRBV9 and J usage is TRBJ2-7, with TRBD1 identical over 11 bases. The CDR3 has 15 residues. V lost 3 bases and J lost 5; bases outside the gene matches: 7. CDR1 and CDR2 from the germline V gene are SGDLS and YYNGEE. The CDR3 sequence is CASSARDRGSHEQYF. For the CDR3, the DNA is TGTGCCAGCAGCGCCCGGGACAGGGGGTCCCACGAGCAGTACTTC.

V is TRBV29-1 and J is TRBJ2-1; D might be TRBD1 (6 bases). V lost 6 bases and J 0 bases, leaving 12 bases between the germline ends. Germline V gene lookup returns CDR1 SQVTM and CDR2 ANQGSEA. The CDR3 contains 14 residues. CDR3 sequence reads: CSVADRSSYNEQFF. In nucleotides, the CDR3 is TGCAGCGTCGCCGACAGGAGCTCCTACAATGAGCAGTTCTTC.

About this clone itself: Other nucleotide sequences in the sample specify the same CDR3. This chain connects TRBV7-3 to TRBJ1-1; unclear D gene. V shed 1 base and J shed 1 base, with 4 bases lying between them. CDR3 length: 13 residues. Germline CDR1 SGHTA, CDR2 FQGTGA. DNA for the CDR3: TGTGCCAGCAGCTTAAGAGCGAACACTGAAGCTTTCTTT. Protein: CASSLRANTEAFF. Variable domain in full (rest from reference TRBV7-3 and TRBJ1-1): GAGVSQTPSNKVTEKGKYVELRCDPISGHTALYWYRQSLGQGPEFLIYFQGTGAADDSGLPNDRFFAVRPEGSVSTLKIQRTERGDSAVYLCASSLRANTEAFFGQGTRLTVV.

This chain joins TRBV19 and TRBJ1-2, with 8 bases identical to TRBD1. J gave up 0 bases and V 3 bases, and 3 bases lay outside the gene matches. The CDR3 sequence is 15 residues long. The germline V gene encodes CDR1 LNHDA and CDR2 SQIVND (reference sequence). This chain's CDR3 is CASSMGTGANYGYTF. CDR3 DNA: TGTGCCAGTAGTATGGGGACAGGAGCTAACTATGGCTACACCTTC.